The 11 T cell receptor beta chains below all came from one sample that was sequenced in a study of shared clonotypes between healthy human individuals. TCRdb keeps only in-frame clones here, not all; method: immunoSEQ multiplex PCR. This sample has some 2,000,000 clones; roughly 95% occur once, and the top ten carry roughly 0.13%. The material sequenced was naive CD4+ T cells sorted from blood. Subset defined: CD45RA+ positively selected. The receptors come from a man aged 18 to 35 in good health.

The genes are TRBV30 and TRBJ2-7; D ambiguous. Trimming removed 0 bases at V and 4 bases at J, with 16 bases between. Germline CDR1 is GTSNPN and CDR2 is SVGIG (reference sequence). This CDR3 is built from 15 residues. CDR3 DNA: TGTGCCTGGAGTGTGGGTGTTTTATCAACATACGAGCAGTACTTC. This translates into CAWSVGVLSTYEQYF.

The chain joins TRBV11-2 to TRBJ1-6; 7 positions agree with TRBD1. With V trimmed by 5 bases and J by 7 bases, 5 bases remained unmatched. Germline loops: CDR1 SGHAT, CDR2 FQNNGV. CDR3 length equals 14 residues. CDR3 DNA sequence: TGTGCCAGCAGCGAGACAGGGCTGAATTCACCCCTCCACTTT. Residues: CASSETGLNSPLHF.

The chain employs TRBV2 and TRBJ1-6; 11 bases line up with TRBD1. Trimming at V came to 6 bases and at J to 10 bases, leaving 5 bases not matched to a gene. Germline loops: CDR1 SNHLY, CDR2 FYNNEI. This CDR3 contains 14 residues. This chain's CDR3 is CASRLGQGESPLHF. The CDR3 nucleotides are TGTGCCAGCAGGTTGGGACAGGGGGAATCACCCCTCCACTTT.

The V call is TRBV28, the J call TRBJ2-7, with 11 bases matching TRBD1. The ends lost 3 bases at V and 2 bases at J; junction bases unmatched: 3. Germline V gives CDR1 MDHEN, CDR2 SYDVKM. The CDR3 is 15 residues long. The CDR3 loop reads CASSLQDRGPYEQYF. CDR3 nucleotide sequence: TGTGCCAGCAGTTTGCAGGACAGGGGGCCCTACGAGCAGTACTTC.

CDR3 DNA: TGTGCCAGCAGCCTGGGACTGAAGACTAGCACAGATACGCAGTATTTT. This gives the protein CASSLGLKTSTDTQYF. This chain links TRBV7-3 with TRBJ2-3; perhaps TRBD2 as D (6 bases). V gave up 5 bases and J gave up 0 bases, with 15 bases separating them. Germline V lookup: CDR1 SGHTA, CDR2 FQGTGA. The CDR3 totals 16 residues.

The J gene is TRBJ2-1, the V gene TRBV6-5, with TRBD2 matching 10 bases. The CDR3 covers 15 residues. The germline V gene has CDR1 MNHEY and CDR2 SVGAGI. V was pared by 6 bases and J by 3 bases, with 5 bases of the junction left unmatched. For the CDR3, the DNA is TGTGCCAGCAGCACACTAGCGGGAAGCTACAATGAGCAGTTCTTC. This gives the protein CASSTLAGSYNEQFF.

This clone appeared once. The rearrangement joins TRBV5-1 to TRBJ2-6, with a weak D call TRBD1 (5 bases). The germline V and J ends were trimmed by 2 bases and 4 bases, with 13 bases remaining between them. The V gene's germline CDR1 is SGHRS and CDR2 YFSETQ. This CDR3 is 16 amino acids long. DNA of the CDR3: TGCGCCAGCAGCTTTTCTGGGGCCCCCGGGGCCAACGTCCTGACTTTC. Encoded protein: CASSFSGAPGANVLTF.

J is TRBJ2-5 and V is TRBV7-8, with D possibly called TRBD1 or TRBD2 (6 bases each). CDR1 is SGHVS and CDR2 is FQNEAQ in the germline V gene. There are 15 residues in the CDR3. With 3 bases removed from V and 2 bases from J, the gap between germline ends came to 13 bases. The CDR3 DNA sequence: TGTGCCAGCAGCTTCGGGGGCAGGTTACAAGAGACCCAGTACTTC. It encodes CASSFGGRLQETQYF.

The chain couples TRBV18 to TRBJ1-6; 8 nucleotides line up with TRBD1. The junction had 8 bases not matched to a gene; V was cut back by 5 bases and J by 8 bases. The CDR3 loop spans 15 amino acids. The germline gives CDR1 KGHSH, CDR2 LQKENI. In DNA form, the CDR3 reads TGTGCCAGCTCATTCGGCTCACAGGGGGATTCACCCCTCCACTTT. Translating it yields CASSFGSQGDSPLHF.

CDR3 protein: CASSPLGLTGELFF. The CDR3 region has the DNA TGCGCCAGCAGCCCCCTTGGGCTTACCGGGGAGCTGTTTTTT. V is TRBV4-1 and J is TRBJ2-2; D gene unclear. Germline-derived CDR1 and CDR2 are MGHRA and YSYEKL. This CDR3 is built from 14 residues. Trimming pared 4 bases from V and 5 bases from J, leaving 11 bases between.

The chain recombines TRBV6-6 with TRBJ1-3, with 9 bases that match TRBD1. This CDR3 contains 16 residues. Per germline, CDR1 MNHNY and CDR2 SVGAGI (reference sequence). J gave up 2 bases and V 2 bases, and 4 bases lay outside the gene matches. The CDR3 sequence: CASSYATGGTGNTIYF. Here the CDR3 DNA reads TGTGCCAGCAGTTACGCGACAGGGGGAACTGGAAACACCATATATTTT.